This TCR beta chain was obtained from a study of T-cell reconstitution after alpha-beta-depleted transplantation in children (dated by TCRdb to 2016 to 2017). Background for the entire study: The study quantitatively tracked T-cell immune reconstitution after TCRalphabeta/CD19-depleted allogeneic hematopoietic cell transplantation in children using TCR repertoire profiling.

Results the study describes overall, beyond this receptor: Over the following months the frequencies of hyperexpanded clones went down, and after one year T-cell counts and TCRbeta diversity were mostly credited to newly produced T cells. The apparently early alphabetaT-cell count recovery about two months after transplant was reportedly dependent on only several hundred rapidly expanded clones derived from non-depleted graft cells. In some patients, the high TCRbeta diversity seen at day 60 was put down to recipient T cells and intrathymic progenitors that had survived conditioning.

The library was made by PCR. Sequenced using an Illumina HiSeq 2500. Molecular barcoding was employed in the preparation of TCR libraries, with unique molecular identifiers being used to normalize TCRbeta repertoire quantification. Clones were called with MiXCR by TCRdb after fastp trimmed the public reads at Q25, and only in-frame beta chains were retained. CDR3 protein sequences are deduplicated, and each keeps its most common genes and DNA. The sample records about 580,000 distinct CDR3 sequences, more than 20% of which are singletons. The top ten clonotypes cover roughly 14% of the sample. V is shortened by 1 base, J by 5 bases, and the region joining them spans 11 bases. The germline V gene specifies MNHEY as CDR1 and SVGAGI as CDR2. From the cysteine up to the phenylalanine, the CDR3 has a length of 15 residues. Only CDR3 DNA is held: 45 bases, read in frame from base 1. The intended sense of this specimen's treatment or condition label: allogeneic hematopoietic cell transplantation with graft depleted of TCRalphabeta T cells and CD19 B cells. The transplant recipients were children given TCRalphabeta/CD19-depleted allogeneic hematopoietic cell grafts.

Details on this clonotype: Its cognate antigen has yet to be identified. Base qualities are not at hand, and no much larger clone is one base apart.

Sequenced material: PBMCs, mostly from graft donor cells, taken 360 days after TCRalphabeta/CD19-depleted stem cell transplant. The clonotype comes from a boy under two years old who had a stem cell transplant for acute myeloid leukemia, so the T cells may come from the graft donor. Recombination connected TRBV6-5 to TRBJ1-4; confidence is insufficient to name the D gene. Read as DNA, the sequence is TGTGCCAGCAGTTACTTTCCAGCTTTCAATGAAAAACTGTTTTTT. Translation gives CASSYFPAFNEKLFF.